In this sample, the clone carrying this T cell receptor (beta chain) turned up once. For the second PCR, which ran for 7 to 11 cycles, a sample-barcoded 5' primer and a J-beta primer mix were used. MiXCR, run by TCRdb on the 5' RACE reads, gives a single entry per CDR3 protein. The sample includes roughly 2 million distinct CDR3 sequences, around half of them seen just once. This entry is derived from a study of blood T cells in healthy people across ages. The sample providers were healthy Caucasian people from Russia, aged roughly 6 to 90. Every sample had a minimum of 6 million PBMCs isolated. CDR1 is SGHTA and CDR2 is FQGNSA in the germline V gene. The CDR3 is made up of 16 amino acids. With 3 bases clipped from V and 2 bases from J, the junction kept 6 bases outside the gene matches.

V usage is TRBV7-2 and J usage is TRBJ2-3; TRBD2 matches 9 bases. Sequencing used blood. The sequence was collected from a woman between 35 and 50 years old in good health. CDR3 amino acids: CASSFGGRGNTDTQYF. The CDR3 DNA reads as TGTGCCAGCAGCTTTGGCGGGAGGGGGAACACAGATACGCAGTATTTT.